This T cell receptor (beta chain) was sequenced during a study of CD8 T cells in ankylosing spondylitis. Study-wide results and caveats: Disease-linked clones reportedly concentrated significantly in matched ankylosing spondylitis synovial fluid. Characteristic of ankylosing spondylitis blood, it appeared, was a TCR beta motif comprising roughly 8 highly homologous variants. Disease-linked clones were CD8+ and relatively rare in peripheral blood.

This clonotype was found many times. Its antigen remains unknown. In making TCR beta libraries, quantitative 5'-RACE with molecular barcodes was used. TCRdb reprocessed the 5' RACE reads with MiXCR, giving one entry per CDR3 protein. The sample carries 300,000 to 400,000 distinct CDR3 sequences, approximately 20% recorded once. The receptor was derived from a male donor with ankylosing spondylitis or in good health (not recorded which). Sequenced input: blood, either unsorted or a sorted T cell fraction (not recorded which).

This chain's CDR3 is CSVEGQGTTYEQYF. CDR3 coding DNA: TGCAGCGTTGAGGGCCAGGGGACCACCTACGAGCAGTACTTC. The J gene is TRBJ2-7, the V gene TRBV29-1, with D perhaps matching TRBD1 (6 bases). Trimming shortened V by 3 bases and J by 2 bases, and 14 bases separated the two germline ends. This CDR3 contains 14 residues. From germline, CDR1 is SQVTM and CDR2 ANQGSEA.